This passage covers 30 T cell receptor beta chains from one sample sequenced in a study of cytomegalovirus exposure and HLA in healthy donors. PCR primers comprised 60 Vbeta and 13 Jbeta primers. TCRdb's copy holds only in-frame clones and misses some; the assay was immunoSEQ multiplex PCR. This sample carries about 150,000 clones, over 60% of them seen once, and the ten largest clones take 10% to 15%. The sample consisted of PBMCs. These receptors came from a man aged 35 to 55 in good health and CMV-seropositive.

This rearrangement joins TRBV4-2 to TRBJ2-1; D unclear. Germline V gives CDR1 LGHNA, CDR2 YNFKEQ. This CDR3 contains 15 residues. Trimming stripped 7 bases from V and 3 bases from J, with 16 bases between. The CDR3 region is CASTSLTGDYNEQFF. The CDR3 nucleotides are TGTGCCAGCACCTCCCTGACTGGAGACTACAATGAGCAGTTCTTC.

The table lists this clone with a count of one. The chain joins TRBV2 to TRBJ2-1; 9 bases align to TRBD1. The V gene's germline CDR1 is SNHLY and CDR2 FYNNEI. The CDR3 loop spans 12 amino acids. The ends lost 8 bases at V and 5 bases at J; junction bases unmatched: 1. CDR3 DNA: TGTGCCAGCCGGGACAGGGACAATGAGCAGTTCTTC. It specifies CASRDRDNEQFF.

The CDR3 bases are TGTGCCAGCGGTAAGGGGGTCAACACTGAAGCTTTCTTT. Residues: CASGKGVNTEAFF. The chain combines TRBV28 with TRBJ1-1; D is possibly TRBD1 (6 bases). CDR1 and CDR2 from the germline V gene are MDHEN and SYDVKM. This CDR3 is 13 amino acids long. V dropped 8 bases and J dropped 2 bases, with 12 bases sitting between them.

The rearrangement joins TRBV5-1 to TRBJ2-1, with D perhaps matching TRBD2 (6 bases). Trimming took off 4 bases at V and 7 bases at J, with 18 bases between the two ends. This CDR3 is built from 15 residues. CDR1 is SGHRS, CDR2 YFSETQ, per germline. The CDR3 coding sequence is TGCGCCAGCAGCGCAACCGGGACTCAAGGGAATGAGCAGTTCTTC. This codes for CASSATGTQGNEQFF.

This chain connects TRBV9 to TRBJ2-5, with 7 positions matching TRBD2. In germline, CDR1 is SGDLS, CDR2 YYNGEE. Germline trimming cut 2 bases from V and 4 bases from J; bases unmatched to any gene: 2. The CDR3 is 13 residues long. The CDR3 sequence is CASSVGGGETQYF. Here the CDR3 DNA reads TGTGCCAGCAGCGTTGGGGGGGGAGAGACCCAGTACTTC.

The rearrangement joins TRBV28 to TRBJ2-7; TRBD1 agrees at 7 bases. The CDR3 length is 14 residues. V shed 2 bases and J 3 bases; nucleotides not matched to a gene: 4. The V gene's germline CDR1 is MDHEN and CDR2 SYDVKM. CDR3 region: CASSLEGQFYEQYF. CDR3 sequence (DNA): TGTGCCAGCAGTTTAGAGGGACAGTTCTACGAGCAGTACTTC. Full variable domain (remainder filled in from reference TRBV28 and TRBJ2-7): DVKVTQSSRYLVKRTGEKVFLECVQDMDHENMFWYRQDPGLGLRLIYFSYDVKMKEKGDIPEGYSVSREKKERFSLILESASTNQTSMYLCASSLEGQFYEQYFGPGTRLTVT.

The DNA for the CDR3 is TGTGCCAGCAGGGTCTTCCACTCCTTTTACGAGCAGTACTTC. As protein: CASRVFHSFYEQYF. The chain is built from TRBV6-4 and TRBJ2-7; D is uncertain. The germline gives CDR1 MRHNA, CDR2 SNTAGT. The V and J ends lost 6 bases and 4 bases respectively, with 16 bases between them. The CDR3 totals 14 residues.

This clone was seen a single time. The J gene is TRBJ2-7, the V gene TRBV28; TRBD1 agrees at 10 bases. The CDR3 runs to 16 residues. Trimming took 5 bases from V and 5 from J; bases not matched to a gene: 12. CDR1 is MDHEN, CDR2 SYDVKM, per germline. The CDR3 here is CASSDLRDRGANEQYF. For the CDR3, the DNA is TGTGCCAGCAGTGATCTCCGGGACAGGGGAGCGAACGAGCAGTACTTC.

The chain employs TRBV5-1 and TRBJ2-7; 10 bases are a match to TRBD2. Germline CDR1 reads SGHRS; CDR2 reads YFSETQ. V shed 5 bases and J 3 bases; nucleotides not matched to a gene: 14. This CDR3 region has 17 residues. CDR3 loop: CASREREGPASYYEQYF. CDR3 in DNA: TGCGCCAGCAGAGAGCGGGAGGGGCCTGCATCCTACTACGAGCAGTACTTC.

This clone was found once. The chain combines TRBV5-1 with TRBJ1-2, with a tentative D call TRBD1 (5 bases). V lost 6 bases to trimming and J lost 6 bases, with 18 bases between them. CDR3 length: 14 residues. Germline-derived CDR1 and CDR2 are SGHRS and YFSETQ. The CDR3 sequence: CASIPGGTDNGYTF. In nucleotides, the CDR3 is TGCGCCAGCATCCCGGGCGGGACGGATAATGGCTACACCTTC.

The gene calls are TRBV19 and TRBJ1-4; D is perhaps TRBD1 (5 bases). Trimming stripped 5 bases from V and 6 bases from J, with 16 bases between. This CDR3 region has 15 residues. CDR1 LNHDA and CDR2 SQIVND come from the germline V gene (reference sequence). This CDR3 reads CASSPGRWGDEKLFF. Written as DNA, the CDR3 is TGTGCCAGTAGTCCCGGGAGATGGGGCGATGAAAAACTGTTTTTT.

This chain connects TRBV7-2 to TRBJ2-2; tentative D call: TRBD2 (6 bases). Between the trimmed V and J ends, which lost 5 bases and 5 bases, there was a span of 15 bases. The CDR3 totals 15 residues. CDR1 SGHTA and CDR2 FQGNSA come from the germline V gene. CDR3 amino acids: CASSPGTARTGELFF. The CDR3 bases are TGTGCCAGCAGCCCCGGGACTGCCCGAACCGGGGAGCTGTTTTTT.

This chain uses TRBV19 with TRBJ2-1; 9 bases are shared with TRBD2. The germline V gene has CDR1 LNHDA and CDR2 SQIVND (reference sequence). CDR3 size: 14 residues. V shed 6 bases, J shed 8 bases, and the junction held 8 bases outside the gene matches. DNA of the CDR3: TGTGCCAGTAGGCTTAGCGGGAGTGCCGATGAGCAGTTCTTC. As protein: CASRLSGSADEQFF.

This sequence joins TRBV5-1 and TRBJ2-1, with 11 bases aligning to TRBD2. CDR3 length equals 18 residues. With 0 bases clipped from V and 8 bases from J, the junction kept 13 bases outside the gene matches. Germline CDR1 SGHRS, CDR2 YFSETQ. The CDR3 nucleotides read TGCGCCAGCAGCTTGGCCTGGATAACTAGCGGGAGTGTATATGAGCAGTTCTTC. Translated: CASSLAWITSGSVYEQFF.

This clone has just a few counts. V usage is TRBV4-1 and J usage is TRBJ2-3; 11 positions match TRBD2. With 4 bases clipped from V and 3 bases from J, the junction kept 12 bases outside the gene matches. Germline V CDR1 and CDR2: MGHRA, YSYEKL. The length of the CDR3 is 18 residues. The CDR3 coding sequence is TGCGCCAGCAGCCTACTAGCGGGAGTTTCGGTTGGGACAGATACGCAGTATTTT. Translating it yields CASSLLAGVSVGTDTQYF.

The CDR3 DNA follows: TGTGCCAGCATCCTGGGGGGCGGGAGGGCCTCCGAGCAGTACTTC. The encoded protein is CASILGGGRASEQYF. The chain couples TRBV6-1 to TRBJ2-7; 9 nucleotides agree with TRBD2. Trimming removed 7 bases from V and 6 bases from J; junction bases left unmatched: 13. Germline CDR1 and CDR2: MNHNS and SASEGT. The CDR3 runs to 15 residues.

This rearrangement joins TRBV18 to TRBJ1-5; the match to TRBD1 covers 7 bases. Germline-derived CDR1 and CDR2 are KGHSH and LQKENI. CDR3 length: 14 amino acids. With V trimmed by 3 bases and J by 7 bases, 6 bases remained unmatched. The CDR3 loop reads CASSPNRGLQPQHF. The CDR3 bases are TGTGCCAGCTCACCGAACAGGGGATTGCAGCCCCAGCATTTT.

The chain recombines TRBV5-6 with TRBJ2-1; no clear D. Trimming took off 4 bases at V and 3 bases at J, with 11 bases between the two ends. The CDR3 is 14 residues long. Germline V gene data show CDR1 as SGHDT and CDR2 as YYEEEE. This CDR3 reads CASSLRSVYNEQFF. CDR3 nucleotides: TGTGCCAGCAGCCTTAGGAGCGTCTACAATGAGCAGTTCTTC.

This sequence joins TRBV18 and TRBJ2-1; D might be TRBD2 (6 bases). Germline CDR1 is KGHSH and CDR2 is LQKENI. The CDR3 totals 14 residues. V lost 0 bases and J 10 bases, leaving 13 bases between the germline ends. The CDR3: CASSPPMGGGEQFF. CDR3 coding DNA: TGTGCCAGCTCACCACCCATGGGCGGAGGGGAGCAGTTCTTC.

This chain links TRBV5-1 with TRBJ2-5; 8 nucleotides align to TRBD2. The V segment lost 10 bases and the J segment 5 bases; nucleotides outside the gene matches: 7. Germline V lookup: CDR1 SGHRS, CDR2 YFSETQ. This CDR3 region has 12 residues. The CDR3 loop reads CAFGGERETQYF. CDR3 in DNA: TGCGCCTTCGGGGGGGAGAGGGAGACCCAGTACTTC. Using reference TRBV5-1 and TRBJ2-5 for the parts outside the CDR3, the full variable domain is KAGVTQTPRYLIKTRGQQVTLSCSPISGHRSVSWYQQTPGQGLQFLFEYFSETQRNKGNFPGRFSGRQFSNSRSEMNVSTLELGDSALYLCAFGGERETQYFGPGTRLLVL.

The J gene is TRBJ2-7, the V gene TRBV27, with 10 nucleotides matching TRBD1. CDR1 is MNHEY, CDR2 SMNVEV, per germline (reference sequence). The CDR3 extends over 15 amino acids. V shed 5 bases, J shed 1 base, and the junction held 5 bases outside the gene matches. The CDR3 DNA follows: TGTGCCAGCAGTCAAGACAGGGGGCCTTCCTACGAGCAGTACTTC. Its protein is CASSQDRGPSYEQYF.

This chain connects TRBV7-6 to TRBJ2-7; a possible D gene is TRBD1 (5 bases). The CDR3 contains 15 residues. Trimming stripped 3 bases from V and 3 bases from J, with 15 bases between. Germline V CDR1 and CDR2: SGHVS, FNYEAQ. CDR3 protein: CASSFGSPRGYEQYF. CDR3 bases: TGTGCCAGCAGCTTTGGTAGTCCTAGGGGCTACGAGCAGTACTTC.

The chain employs TRBV30 and TRBJ2-7, with 9 bases aligning to TRBD1. The CDR3 consists of 13 residues. Trimming at V came to 3 bases and at J to 1 base, leaving 1 base not matched to a gene. Germline assignment: CDR1 GTSNPN and CDR2 SVGIG (reference sequence). The CDR3 bases are TGTGCCTGGAGCGGGACAGGGTCCTACGAGCAGTACTTC. Its translation: CAWSGTGSYEQYF.

This clone was counted a single time. V usage is TRBV28 and J usage is TRBJ1-1; D gene ambiguous. Germline CDR1 is MDHEN and CDR2 is SYDVKM. There are 11 residues in the CDR3. Trimming stripped 5 bases from V and 7 bases from J, with 8 bases between. CDR3 coding DNA: TGTGCCAGCAGTCGGGAACTTGAAGCTTTCTTT. Its protein is CASSRELEAFF.

The rearrangement uses TRBV2 and TRBJ1-2; D is unresolved. V lost 0 bases to trimming and J lost 0 bases, with 5 bases between them. The CDR3 is 14 residues long. Germline CDR1 is SNHLY and CDR2 is FYNNEI. CDR3 nucleotides: TGTGCCAGCAGTGAAGCCCCTACTAACTATGGCTACACCTTC. This translates into CASSEAPTNYGYTF.

The chain is built from TRBV6-1 and TRBJ2-7; D is undetermined. Germline V CDR1 and CDR2: MNHNS, SASEGT. CDR3 size: 14 residues. Trimming stripped 6 bases from V and 2 bases from J, with 14 bases between. This chain's CDR3 is CASSATADPYEQYF. The CDR3 bases are TGTGCCAGCAGCGCCACGGCGGATCCCTACGAGCAGTACTTC.

The chain has TRBV6-1 and TRBJ2-5; 7 bases are a match to TRBD2. This CDR3 spans 14 amino acids. Germline CDR1 and CDR2: MNHNS and SASEGT. Germline trimming cut 5 bases from V and 4 bases from J; bases unmatched to any gene: 7. In DNA form, the CDR3 reads TGTGCCAGCAGTAGAGCGGGGTCGGGAGAGACCCAGTACTTC. Translated: CASSRAGSGETQYF.

The chain links TRBV5-1 to TRBJ2-3; 11 bases match TRBD2. Germline values: CDR1 SGHRS, CDR2 YFSETQ. This CDR3 region has 18 residues. Trimming removed 2 bases from V and 2 bases from J; junction bases left unmatched: 10. DNA of the CDR3: TGCGCCAGCAGCTTTCTAGCGGGAGGCCTTTACGCCACAGATACGCAGTATTTT. Translation gives CASSFLAGGLYATDTQYF.

The sample holds a few counts of this clone. The CDR3 DNA sequence: TGTGCCAGCAGAAGGGGACAGGGAGATGGCTACACCTTC. Amino acid sequence: CASRRGQGDGYTF. This chain links TRBV6-6 with TRBJ1-2, with 9 bases identical to TRBD1. Germline CDR1 and CDR2: MNHNY and SVGAGI (reference sequence). The CDR3 runs 13 residues. The J segment lost 6 bases and the V segment lost 6 bases, leaving 5 bases of the junction unmatched.

The rearrangement links TRBV7-2 to TRBJ1-1, with 12 bases lining up with TRBD1. The CDR3 length is 15 residues. Germline V gene lookup returns CDR1 SGHTA and CDR2 FQGNSA. Losses at the gene ends were 5 bases for V and 5 bases for J; bases not matched to a gene: 6. CDR3 residues: CASSVGGQGATEAFF. In nucleotides, the CDR3 is TGTGCCAGCAGCGTAGGGGGACAGGGGGCTACTGAAGCTTTCTTT.